This TCR beta chain was recorded in a study of T cell repertoires in cytomegalovirus infection. About the research overall: Public TCR beta signatures marked donors with CMV infection and the matching HLA. The study's findings and limits: The response measured ex vivo was dominated by TCR beta clonotypes (HLA-C-restricted and CMV-specific). Cumulative frequency of public TCR beta families picked out carriers of CMV plus the relevant HLA.

TCRdb reanalysed the reads using MiXCR and keeps one entry per CDR3 protein. Found here are approximately 170,000 distinct CDR3 sequences, 15% to 20% of them singletons; the top ten hold under 20%. This CDR3 has 11 amino acids. Germline CDR1 SGHVS, CDR2 FQNEAQ. Trimming took 1 base from V and 9 from J, leaving 4 bases between them. This clonotype was found a few times. What it binds is not known. The clonotype comes from a human donor in good health (CMV status not recorded). Some clones in this sample may be carry-over from other donors' samples. Sequenced: CD8+ T cells from PBMCs. The chain combines TRBV7-8 with TRBJ2-1; no reliable D call. The CDR3, as DNA: TGTGCCAGCAGCTTAGTTCTTGAGCAGTTCTTC. Its protein product is CASSLVLEQFF. The full variable domain, in which reference TRBV7-8 and TRBJ2-1 provide the parts outside the CDR3, is GAGVSQSPRYKVAKRGQDVALRCDPISGHVSLFWYQQALGQGPEFLTYFQNEAQLDKSGLPSDRFFAERPEGSVSTLKIQRTQQEDSAVYLCASSLVLEQFFGPGTRLTVL.